This section outlines one T cell receptor (beta chain) sequence together with its context. These data come from a study of blood T cell repertoires in COVID-19. This CDR3 region has 14 residues. In germline, CDR1 is SGHTA, CDR2 FQGNSA. V was clipped by 5 bases and J by 4 bases; unmatched bases: 6. Sequencing was performed with immunoSEQ multiplex PCR; in TCRdb, only in-frame clones are kept and a portion is missing. The table records 110,000 or so clones, 85% of them present only once. Sequenced input: peripheral blood. This clonotype was obtained from a human donor in a cohort sampled during active COVID-19. The chain combines TRBV7-2 with TRBJ2-7; 9 nucleotides line up with TRBD1. CDR3 protein: CASSLLTGGYEQYF. CDR3 nucleotides: TGTGCCAGCAGCCTCCTGACAGGGGGATACGAGCAGTACTTC.